This T cell receptor beta chain was identified in a study of CD8+CD57+ T cells in acquired aplastic anemia. Study observations and caveats: Patients and controls were found to share 25 to 35 CD8+ CDR3 sequences.

Both TCR beta VDJ combination and CDR3 sequence profiling were carried out. Genomic DNA was the template for this profiling. TCRdb re-analysed the reads in MiXCR, keeping a single row per CDR3 protein. The sample shows 200,000 or so distinct CDR3 sequences, about three fifths of them seen only once. The CDR3 has 13 amino acids. Germline V CDR1 and CDR2: SGHTA, FQGNSA. Between the trimmed V and J ends, which lost 5 bases and 4 bases, there was a span of 11 bases. Regarding this clonotype: Antigen: not known.

Sequences were obtained from sorted CD4+, CD8+, or CD8+CD57+ T cells (not recorded which) from PBMCs. This chain uses TRBV7-2 with TRBJ2-5; D not resolved. The clonotype comes from a human donor with severe aplastic anemia or a healthy control (not recorded which). This chain's CDR3 is CASSRGSAETQYF. The CDR3 bases are TGTGCCAGCAGCCGAGGTAGTGCAGAGACCCAGTACTTC. Based on the CDR3 plus reference TRBV7-2 and TRBJ2-5, the full variable domain is GAGVSQSPSNKVTEKGKDVELRCDPISGHTALYWYRQSLGQGLEFLIYFQGNSAPDKSGLPSDRFSAERTGGSVSTLTIQRTQQEDSAVYLCASSRGSAETQYFGPGTRLLVL.